Each of the 10 T cell receptor beta chains below was sequenced from the same sample in a study of blood T cell repertoires in COVID-19. Libraries were prepared by immunoSEQ multiplex PCR; TCRdb keeps only in-frame clonotypes and omits some of them. The table shows roughly 24,000 clones, with around 90% occurring only once. Material: peripheral blood. The receptors stem from a man between 65 and 80 years old with COVID-19, enrolled during active disease.

The chain recombines TRBV6-6 with TRBJ1-1; weak D call: TRBD1 (5 bases). Trimming pared 2 bases from V and 3 bases from J, leaving 10 bases between. The germline V gene encodes CDR1 MNHNY and CDR2 SVGAGI (reference sequence). This CDR3 has 14 amino acids. The CDR3 spells CASSYDSSDTEAFF. CDR3 nucleotides: TGTGCCAGCAGTTACGACAGCTCGGACACTGAAGCTTTCTTT.

The chain recombines TRBV10-3 with TRBJ1-1; 10 bases fit TRBD1. V was clipped by 0 bases and J by 5 bases; unmatched bases: 3. Germline loops: CDR1 ENHRY, CDR2 SYGVKD. The CDR3 is made up of 15 amino acids. Written as DNA, the CDR3 is TGTGCCATCAGTGAGTCGGACAGGGGGAGGACTGAAGCTTTCTTT. Its translation: CAISESDRGRTEAFF.

V and J are TRBV19 and TRBJ2-7; 8 nucleotides match TRBD1. V lost 5 bases and J lost 3; bases outside the gene matches: 3. This CDR3 has 13 amino acids. Germline V gives CDR1 LNHDA, CDR2 SQIVND (reference sequence). CDR3 nucleotides: TGTGCCAGTAGTCCGGACAGGGACTACGAGCAGTACTTC. The encoded protein is CASSPDRDYEQYF. The variable domain in full, completed from reference TRBV19 and TRBJ2-7, reads DGGITQSPKYLFRKEGQNVTLSCEQNLNHDAMYWYRQDPGQGLRLIYYSQIVNDFQKGDIAEGYSVSREKKESFPLTVTSAQKNPTAFYLCASSPDRDYEQYFGPGTRLTVT.

V and J are TRBV6-6 and TRBJ2-1; 13 nucleotides match TRBD2. The germline V gene has CDR1 MNHNY and CDR2 SVGAGI (reference sequence). Trimming took 6 bases from V and 9 from J; bases not matched to a gene: 5. The CDR3 extends over 14 amino acids. The CDR3 DNA reads TGTGCCAGCAGCCCGGGACTAGCGGGGAGTGAGCAGTTCTTC. Its translation: CASSPGLAGSEQFF.

V usage is TRBV7-9 and J usage is TRBJ2-1; a weak D match, TRBD1 (6 bases). Germline assignment: CDR1 SEHNR and CDR2 FQNEAQ (reference sequence). V was shortened by 5 bases and J by 5 bases, with 22 bases between the two germline ends. This CDR3 comprises 17 residues. The CDR3 DNA reads TGTGCCAGCAGCCCTAGAGACCCCAGGGGACCCAACAATGAGCAGTTCTTC. Translating it yields CASSPRDPRGPNNEQFF.

The rearrangement joins TRBV27 to TRBJ1-4; a possible D gene is TRBD1 (6 bases). Germline loops: CDR1 MNHEY, CDR2 SMNVEV (reference sequence). CDR3 length: 15 residues. V lost 3 bases, J lost 8 bases, and 16 bases lay in between. The CDR3 nucleotides read TGTGCCAGCAGTTTCCAGAACAGGGAAGGGGAAAAACTGTTTTTT. This encodes CASSFQNREGEKLFF.

Here the CDR3 DNA reads TGTGCCAGCAGCCAAGATATGGCGGGGGCCAACACCGGGGAGCTGTTTTTT. This gives the protein CASSQDMAGANTGELFF. The chain couples TRBV14 to TRBJ2-2; a weak D match, TRBD2 (7 bases). V dropped 0 bases and J dropped 2 bases, with 13 bases sitting between them. CDR1 SGHDN and CDR2 FVKESK come from the germline V gene. The CDR3 has 17 amino acids.

The CDR3 DNA is TGTGCCATCAGTGACGGAGGCGGACTTTCCTACAATGAGCAGTTCTTC. It is translated as CAISDGGGLSYNEQFF. V gene TRBV10-3 combines with J gene TRBJ2-1, with a tentative D call TRBD2 (5 bases). CDR3 size: 16 residues. Germline V gene data show CDR1 as ENHRY and CDR2 as SYGVKD. V was shortened by 3 bases and J by 1 base, with 13 bases between the two germline ends.

The genes are TRBV18 and TRBJ1-2; D remains unclear. Germline V gives CDR1 KGHSH, CDR2 LQKENI. The CDR3 runs to 14 residues. Deletions cut 3 bases from V and 4 bases from J, with 12 bases between. CDR3 residues: CASSPSWELYGYTF. As DNA, the CDR3 is TGTGCCAGCTCACCTTCTTGGGAGCTCTATGGCTACACCTTC.

The chain uses TRBV5-1 and TRBJ1-2, with 7 bases lining up with TRBD1. This CDR3 region has 14 residues. Germline V gene data show CDR1 as SGHRS and CDR2 as YFSETQ. J gave up 3 bases and V 6 bases, and 8 bases lay outside the gene matches. The CDR3 here is CASTVATGDYGYTF. DNA for the CDR3: TGCGCCAGCACTGTGGCTACAGGGGACTATGGCTACACCTTC.